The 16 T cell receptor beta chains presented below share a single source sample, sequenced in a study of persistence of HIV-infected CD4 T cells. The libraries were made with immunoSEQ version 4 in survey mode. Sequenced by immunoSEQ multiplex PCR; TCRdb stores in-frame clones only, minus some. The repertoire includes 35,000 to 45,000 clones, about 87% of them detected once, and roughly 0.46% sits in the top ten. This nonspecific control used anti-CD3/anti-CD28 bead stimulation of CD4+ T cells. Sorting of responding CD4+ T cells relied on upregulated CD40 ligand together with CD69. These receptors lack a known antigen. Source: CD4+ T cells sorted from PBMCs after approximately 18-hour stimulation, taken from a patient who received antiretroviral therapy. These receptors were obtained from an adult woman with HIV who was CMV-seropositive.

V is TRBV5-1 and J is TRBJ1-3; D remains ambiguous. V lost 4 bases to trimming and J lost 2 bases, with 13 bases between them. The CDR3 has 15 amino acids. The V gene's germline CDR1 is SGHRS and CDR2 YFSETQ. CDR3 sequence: CASSRTGQPGNTIYF. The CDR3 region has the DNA TGCGCCAGCAGCCGGACCGGGCAACCTGGAAACACCATATATTTT.

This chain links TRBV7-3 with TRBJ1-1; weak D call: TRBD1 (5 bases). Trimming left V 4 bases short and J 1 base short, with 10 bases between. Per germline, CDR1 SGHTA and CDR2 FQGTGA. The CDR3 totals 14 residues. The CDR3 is CASSSGQPNTEAFF. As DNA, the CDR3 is TGTGCCAGCAGCTCCGGACAACCGAACACTGAAGCTTTCTTT.

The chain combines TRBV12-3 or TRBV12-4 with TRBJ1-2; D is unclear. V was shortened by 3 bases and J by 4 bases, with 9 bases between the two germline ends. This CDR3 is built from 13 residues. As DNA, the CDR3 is TGTGCCAGCAGTTTGAACTCCTTCTATGGCTACACCTTC. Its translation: CASSLNSFYGYTF.

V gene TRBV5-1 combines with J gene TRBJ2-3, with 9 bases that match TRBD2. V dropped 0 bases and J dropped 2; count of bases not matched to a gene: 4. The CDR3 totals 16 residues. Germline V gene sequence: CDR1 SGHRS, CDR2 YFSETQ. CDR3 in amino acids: CASSLGSGGSTDTQYF. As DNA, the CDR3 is TGCGCCAGCAGCTTGGGCAGCGGGGGGTCCACAGATACGCAGTATTTT.

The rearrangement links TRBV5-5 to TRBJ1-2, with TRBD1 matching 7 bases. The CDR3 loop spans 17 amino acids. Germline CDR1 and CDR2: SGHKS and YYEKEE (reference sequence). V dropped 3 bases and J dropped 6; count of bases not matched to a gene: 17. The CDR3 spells CASSWLGTAGAGNGYTF. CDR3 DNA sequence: TGTGCCAGCAGCTGGTTGGGGACAGCGGGGGCGGGAAATGGCTACACCTTC. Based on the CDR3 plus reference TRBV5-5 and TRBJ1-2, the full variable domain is DAGVTQSPTHLIKTRGQQVTLRCSPISGHKSVSWYQQVLGQGPQFIFQYYEKEERGRGNFPDRFSARQFPNYSSELNVNALLLGDSALYLCASSWLGTAGAGNGYTFGSGTRLTVV.

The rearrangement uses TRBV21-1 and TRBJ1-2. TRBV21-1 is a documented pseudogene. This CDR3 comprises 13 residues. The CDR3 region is CASSKKRNYGYTF. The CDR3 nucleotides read TGTGCCAGCAGCAAGAAAAGGAACTATGGCTACACCTTC.

CDR3 residues: CAWSAAGLRNQPQHF. The DNA of the CDR3 is TGTGCCTGGAGTGCGGCGGGACTTAGGAATCAGCCCCAGCATTTT. The genes are TRBV30 and TRBJ1-5; D possibly corresponds to TRBD1 (5 bases). The V gene's germline CDR1 is GTSNPN and CDR2 SVGIG (reference sequence). The CDR3 loop spans 15 amino acids. V was cut by 1 base and J by 4 bases, with 14 bases left in between.

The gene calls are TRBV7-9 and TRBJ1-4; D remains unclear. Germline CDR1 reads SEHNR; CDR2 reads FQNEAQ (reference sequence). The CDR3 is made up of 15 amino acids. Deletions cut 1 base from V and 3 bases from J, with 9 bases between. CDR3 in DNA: TGTGCCAGCAGCTTAGATGGATCCTCTAATGAAAAACTGTTTTTT. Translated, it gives CASSLDGSSNEKLFF.

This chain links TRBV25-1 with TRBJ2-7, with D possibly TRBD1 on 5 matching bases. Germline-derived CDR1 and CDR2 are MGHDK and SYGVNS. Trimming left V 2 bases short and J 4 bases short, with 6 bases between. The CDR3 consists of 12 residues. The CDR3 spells CASSEQGYEQYV. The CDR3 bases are TGTGCCAGCAGTGAACAGGGTTACGAGCAGTACGTC.

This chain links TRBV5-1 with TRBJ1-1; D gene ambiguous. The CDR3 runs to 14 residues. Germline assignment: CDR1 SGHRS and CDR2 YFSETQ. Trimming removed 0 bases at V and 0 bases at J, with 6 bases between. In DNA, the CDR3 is TGCGCCAGCAGCTTGGACAGAATGAACACTGAAGCTTTCTTT. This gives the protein CASSLDRMNTEAFF.

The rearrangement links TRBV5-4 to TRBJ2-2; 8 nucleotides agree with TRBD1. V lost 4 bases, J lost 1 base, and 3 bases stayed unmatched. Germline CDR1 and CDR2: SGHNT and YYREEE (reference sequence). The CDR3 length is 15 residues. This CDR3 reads CASSHGTGNTGELFF. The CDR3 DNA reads TGTGCCAGCAGCCATGGGACAGGGAACACCGGGGAGCTGTTTTTT. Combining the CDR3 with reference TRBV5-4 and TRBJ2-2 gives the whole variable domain ETGVTQSPTHLIKTRGQQVTLRCSSQSGHNTVSWYQQALGQGPQFIFQYYREEENGRGNFPPRFSGLQFPNYSSELNVNALELDDSALYLCASSHGTGNTGELFFGEGSRLTVL.

The CDR3 spells CASSQVAGGQETQYF. The CDR3 nucleotides are TGTGCCAGCAGCCAAGTGGCAGGGGGCCAAGAGACCCAGTACTTC. The rearrangement links TRBV14 to TRBJ2-5; the match to TRBD1 covers 7 bases. The V gene's germline CDR1 is SGHDN and CDR2 FVKESK. V shed 1 base and J 1 base; nucleotides not matched to a gene: 3. The CDR3 consists of 15 residues.

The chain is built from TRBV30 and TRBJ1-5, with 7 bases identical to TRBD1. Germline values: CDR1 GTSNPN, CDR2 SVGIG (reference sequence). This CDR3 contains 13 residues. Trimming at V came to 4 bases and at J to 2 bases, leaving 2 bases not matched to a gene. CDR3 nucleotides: TGTGCCTGGACCGACAGGGGCAATCAGCCCCAGCATTTT. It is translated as CAWTDRGNQPQHF. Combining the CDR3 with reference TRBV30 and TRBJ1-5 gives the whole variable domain SQTIHQWPATLVQPVGSPLSLECTVEGTSNPNLYWYRQAAGRGLQLLFYSVGIGQISSEVPQNLSASRPQDRQFILSSKKLLLSDSGFYLCAWTDRGNQPQHFGDGTRLSIL.

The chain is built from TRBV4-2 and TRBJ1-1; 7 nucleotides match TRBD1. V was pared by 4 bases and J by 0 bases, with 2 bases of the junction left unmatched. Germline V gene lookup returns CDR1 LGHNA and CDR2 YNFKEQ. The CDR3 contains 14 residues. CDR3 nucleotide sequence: TGTGCCAGCAGCCTGGGACAGATGAACACTGAAGCTTTCTTT. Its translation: CASSLGQMNTEAFF.

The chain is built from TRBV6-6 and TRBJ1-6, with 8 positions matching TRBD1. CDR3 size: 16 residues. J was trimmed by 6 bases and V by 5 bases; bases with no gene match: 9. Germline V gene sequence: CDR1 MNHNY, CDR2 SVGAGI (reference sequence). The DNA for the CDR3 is TGTGCCAGCAGTGACTTGGACAGGGCGGCTAATTCACCCCTCCACTTT. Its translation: CASSDLDRAANSPLHF.

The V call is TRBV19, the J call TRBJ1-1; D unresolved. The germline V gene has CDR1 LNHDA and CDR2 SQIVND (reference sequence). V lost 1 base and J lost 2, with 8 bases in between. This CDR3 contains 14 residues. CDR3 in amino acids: CASSIGPRNTEAFF. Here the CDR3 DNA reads TGTGCCAGTAGTATAGGTCCCAGAAACACTGAAGCTTTCTTT.